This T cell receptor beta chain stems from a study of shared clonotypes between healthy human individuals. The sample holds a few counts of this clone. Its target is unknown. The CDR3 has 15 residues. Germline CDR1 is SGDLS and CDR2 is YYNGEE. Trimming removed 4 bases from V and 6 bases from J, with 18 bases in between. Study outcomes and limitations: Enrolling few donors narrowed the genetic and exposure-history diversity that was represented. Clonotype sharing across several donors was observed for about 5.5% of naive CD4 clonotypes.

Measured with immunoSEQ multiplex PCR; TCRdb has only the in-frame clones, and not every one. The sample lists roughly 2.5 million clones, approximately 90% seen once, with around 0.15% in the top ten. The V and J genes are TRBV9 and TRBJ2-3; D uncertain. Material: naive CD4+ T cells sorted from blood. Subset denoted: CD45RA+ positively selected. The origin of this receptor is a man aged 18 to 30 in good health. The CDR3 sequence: CASSRGSGNSDTQYF. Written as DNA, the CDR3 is TGTGCCAGCAGCCGCGGTAGTGGGAATTCGGATACGCAGTATTTT.